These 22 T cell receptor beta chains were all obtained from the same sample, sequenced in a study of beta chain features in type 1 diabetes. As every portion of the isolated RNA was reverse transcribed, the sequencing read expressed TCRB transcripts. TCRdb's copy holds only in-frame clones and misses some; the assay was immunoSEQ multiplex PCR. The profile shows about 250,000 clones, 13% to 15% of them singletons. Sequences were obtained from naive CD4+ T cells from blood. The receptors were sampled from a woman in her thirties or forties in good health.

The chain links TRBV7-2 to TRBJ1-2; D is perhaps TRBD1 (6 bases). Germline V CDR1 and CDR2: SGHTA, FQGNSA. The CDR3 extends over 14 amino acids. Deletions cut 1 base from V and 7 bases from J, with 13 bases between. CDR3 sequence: CASSLVTGQTGYTF. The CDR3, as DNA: TGTGCCAGCAGCTTAGTTACAGGACAGACTGGCTACACCTTC.

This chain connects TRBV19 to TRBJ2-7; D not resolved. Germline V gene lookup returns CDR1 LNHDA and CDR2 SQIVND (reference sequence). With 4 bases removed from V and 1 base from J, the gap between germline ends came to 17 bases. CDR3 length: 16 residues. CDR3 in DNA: TGTGCCAGTAGTACCCGACTTGGTACGGAATCCTACGAGCAGTACTTC. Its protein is CASSTRLGTESYEQYF.

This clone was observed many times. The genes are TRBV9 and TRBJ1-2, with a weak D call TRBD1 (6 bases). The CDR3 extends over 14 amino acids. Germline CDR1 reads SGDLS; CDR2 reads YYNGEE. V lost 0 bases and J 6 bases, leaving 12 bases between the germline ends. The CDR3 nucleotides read TGTGCCAGCAGCGTAGTTGGGACATCCGATGGCTACACCTTC. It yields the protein CASSVVGTSDGYTF.

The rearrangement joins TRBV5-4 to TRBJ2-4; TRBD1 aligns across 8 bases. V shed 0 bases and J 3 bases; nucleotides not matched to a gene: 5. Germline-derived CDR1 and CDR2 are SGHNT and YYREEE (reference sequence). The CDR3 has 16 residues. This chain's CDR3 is CASSLVLGQGKNIQYF. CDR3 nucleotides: TGTGCCAGCAGCTTGGTCCTCGGACAGGGCAAAAACATTCAGTACTTC.

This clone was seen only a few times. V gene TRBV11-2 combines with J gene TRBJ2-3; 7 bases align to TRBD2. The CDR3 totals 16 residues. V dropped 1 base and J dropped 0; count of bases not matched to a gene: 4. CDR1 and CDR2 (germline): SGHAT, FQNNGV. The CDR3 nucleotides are TGTGCCAGCAGCTTAGGTCTGGGACTAAGCACAGATACGCAGTATTTT. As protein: CASSLGLGLSTDTQYF.

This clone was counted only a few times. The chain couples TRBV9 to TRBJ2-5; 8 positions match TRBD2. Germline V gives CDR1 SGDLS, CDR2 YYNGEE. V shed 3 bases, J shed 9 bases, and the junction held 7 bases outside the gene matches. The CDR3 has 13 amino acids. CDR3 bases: TGTGCCAGCAGCGACCTTGCGGGGGGCGCCCAGTACTTC. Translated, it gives CASSDLAGGAQYF.

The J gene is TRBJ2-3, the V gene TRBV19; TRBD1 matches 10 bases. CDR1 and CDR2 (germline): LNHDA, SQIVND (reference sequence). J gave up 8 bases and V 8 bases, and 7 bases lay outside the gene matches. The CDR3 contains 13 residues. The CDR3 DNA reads TGTGCCAGTTCAAGGGACAGGGGAGGTACGCAGTATTTT. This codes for CASSRDRGGTQYF.

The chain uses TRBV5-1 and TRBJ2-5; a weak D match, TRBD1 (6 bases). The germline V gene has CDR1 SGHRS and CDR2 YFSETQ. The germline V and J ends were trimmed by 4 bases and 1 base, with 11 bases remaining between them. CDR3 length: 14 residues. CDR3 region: CASSVDSAQETQYF. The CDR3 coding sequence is TGCGCCAGCAGCGTGGACAGTGCCCAAGAGACCCAGTACTTC.

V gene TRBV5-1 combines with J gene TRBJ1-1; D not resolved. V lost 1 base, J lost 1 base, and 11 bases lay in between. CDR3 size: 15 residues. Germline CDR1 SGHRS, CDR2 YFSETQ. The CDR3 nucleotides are TGCGCCAGCAGCTTGACCCCTAAAGCGAACACTGAAGCTTTCTTT. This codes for CASSLTPKANTEAFF.

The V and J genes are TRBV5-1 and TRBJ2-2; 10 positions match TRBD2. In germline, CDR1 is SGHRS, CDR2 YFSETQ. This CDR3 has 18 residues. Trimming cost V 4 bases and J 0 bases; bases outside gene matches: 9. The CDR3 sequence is CASSATSGVPANTGELFF. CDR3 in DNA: TGCGCCAGCAGCGCAACTAGCGGGGTGCCCGCGAACACCGGGGAGCTGTTTTTT. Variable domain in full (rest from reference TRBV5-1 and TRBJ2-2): KAGVTQTPRYLIKTRGQQVTLSCSPISGHRSVSWYQQTPGQGLQFLFEYFSETQRNKGNFPGRFSGRQFSNSRSEMNVSTLELGDSALYLCASSATSGVPANTGELFFGEGSRLTVL.

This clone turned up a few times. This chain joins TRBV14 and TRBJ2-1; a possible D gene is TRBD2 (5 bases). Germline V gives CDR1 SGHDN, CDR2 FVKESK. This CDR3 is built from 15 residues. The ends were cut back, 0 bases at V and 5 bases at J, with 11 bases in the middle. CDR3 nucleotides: TGTGCCAGCAGCCAAGATTGGGAGCGGCACAATGAGCAGTTCTTC. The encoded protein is CASSQDWERHNEQFF.

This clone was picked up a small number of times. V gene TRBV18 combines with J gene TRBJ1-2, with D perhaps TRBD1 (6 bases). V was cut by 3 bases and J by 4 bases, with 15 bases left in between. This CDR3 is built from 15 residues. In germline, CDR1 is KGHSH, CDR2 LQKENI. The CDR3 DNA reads TGTGCCAGCTCACCCCCCTCGACAGGAATCTATGGCTACACCTTC. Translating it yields CASSPPSTGIYGYTF.

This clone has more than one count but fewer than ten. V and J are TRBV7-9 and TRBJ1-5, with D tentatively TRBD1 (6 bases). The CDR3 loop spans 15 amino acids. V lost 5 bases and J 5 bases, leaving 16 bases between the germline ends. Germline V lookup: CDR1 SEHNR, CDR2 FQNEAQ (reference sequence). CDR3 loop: CASSPGEGTYQPQHF. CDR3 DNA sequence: TGTGCCAGCAGCCCAGGGGAGGGTACCTATCAGCCCCAGCATTTT.

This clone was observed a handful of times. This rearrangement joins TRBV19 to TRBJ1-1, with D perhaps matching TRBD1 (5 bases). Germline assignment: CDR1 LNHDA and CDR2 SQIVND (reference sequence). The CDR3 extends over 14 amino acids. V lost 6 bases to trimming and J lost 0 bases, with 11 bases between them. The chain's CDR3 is CASSPDSMNTEAFF. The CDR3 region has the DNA TGTGCCAGTAGCCCCGACAGTATGAACACTGAAGCTTTCTTT.

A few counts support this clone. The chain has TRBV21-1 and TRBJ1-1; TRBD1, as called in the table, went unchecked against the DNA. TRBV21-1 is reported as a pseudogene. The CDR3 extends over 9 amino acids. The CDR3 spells CASSHEAFF. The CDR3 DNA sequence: TGTGCCAGCAGCCATGAAGCTTTCTTT.

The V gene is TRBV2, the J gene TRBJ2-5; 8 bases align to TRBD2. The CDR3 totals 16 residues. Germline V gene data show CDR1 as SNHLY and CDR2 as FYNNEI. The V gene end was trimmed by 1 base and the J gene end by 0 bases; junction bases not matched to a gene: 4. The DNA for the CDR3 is TGTGCCAGCAGTGAAGGGGCGGGGGGATACCAAGAGACCCAGTACTTC. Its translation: CASSEGAGGYQETQYF.

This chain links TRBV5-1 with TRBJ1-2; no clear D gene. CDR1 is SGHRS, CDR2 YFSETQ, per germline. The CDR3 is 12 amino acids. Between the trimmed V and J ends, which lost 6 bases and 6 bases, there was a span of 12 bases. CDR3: CASKAGRNGYTF. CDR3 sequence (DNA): TGCGCCAGCAAGGCCGGGAGAAATGGCTACACCTTC.

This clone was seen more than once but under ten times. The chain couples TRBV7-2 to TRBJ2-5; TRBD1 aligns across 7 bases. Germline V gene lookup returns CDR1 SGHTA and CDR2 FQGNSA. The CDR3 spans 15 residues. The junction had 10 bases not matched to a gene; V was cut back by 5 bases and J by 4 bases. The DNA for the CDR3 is TGTGCCAGCAGCCCTTCGACAGGGTCGGGAGAGACCCAGTACTTC. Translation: CASSPSTGSGETQYF.

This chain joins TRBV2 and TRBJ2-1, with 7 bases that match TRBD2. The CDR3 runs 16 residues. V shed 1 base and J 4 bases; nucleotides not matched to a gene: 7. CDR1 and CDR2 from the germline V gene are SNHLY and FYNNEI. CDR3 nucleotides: TGTGCCAGCAGTGAAGTGTTGGAAGCGGGGTACAATGAGCAGTTCTTC. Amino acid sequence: CASSEVLEAGYNEQFF. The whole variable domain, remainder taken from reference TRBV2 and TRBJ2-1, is EPEVTQTPSHQVTQMGQEVILRCVPISNHLYFYWYRQILGQKVEFLVSFYNNEISEKSEIFDDQFSVERPDGSNFTLKIRSTKLEDSAMYFCASSEVLEAGYNEQFFGPGTRLTVL.

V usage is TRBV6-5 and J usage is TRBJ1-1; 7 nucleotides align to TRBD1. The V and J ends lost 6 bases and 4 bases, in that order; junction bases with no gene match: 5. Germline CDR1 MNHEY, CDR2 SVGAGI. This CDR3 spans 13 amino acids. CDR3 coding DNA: TGTGCCAGCAGCGAAGGGGGCCGCACTGAAGCTTTCTTT. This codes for CASSEGGRTEAFF.

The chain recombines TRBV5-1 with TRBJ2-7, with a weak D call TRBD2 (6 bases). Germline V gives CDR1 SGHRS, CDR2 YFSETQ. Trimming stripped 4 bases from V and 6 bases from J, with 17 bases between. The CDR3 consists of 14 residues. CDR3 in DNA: TGCGCCAGCAGCGTGGCCCTTTCGGGAGCCGAGCAGTACTTC. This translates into CASSVALSGAEQYF.

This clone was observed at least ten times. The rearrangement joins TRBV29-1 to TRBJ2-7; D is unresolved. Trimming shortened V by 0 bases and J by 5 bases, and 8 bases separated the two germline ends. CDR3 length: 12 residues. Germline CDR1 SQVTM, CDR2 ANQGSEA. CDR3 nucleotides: TGCAGCGTTGAAGATACTTCGGACGAGCAGTACTTC. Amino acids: CSVEDTSDEQYF.